These T cell receptor beta chains were read from a single sample in a study of CD8 T cells in Susac syndrome. TCRdb used MiXCR to reprocess the immunoSEQ multiplex PCR reads, holding one entry per CDR3 protein. There are approximately 110,000 distinct CDR3 sequences in the sample; approximately 96% occur only once, and 0.096% lies in the top ten. Sequenced sample: CD4+ T cells from PBMCs. Source of these receptors: a human donor in good health. CDR3s include the opening cysteine and the closing phenylalanine or tryptophan. The D gene is left open where the match is weak.

>TRBV5-1|TRBJ2-6|TRBD1
CASSLGQGARGANVLTF
TGCGCCAGCAGCTTGGGACAGGGGGCGCGCGGGGCCAACGTCCTGACTTTC
>TRBV7-9|TRBJ1-2|.
CASSLEGTKYGYTF
TGTGCCAGCAGCTTAGAAGGGACAAAGTATGGCTACACCTTC
>TRBV6-2/TRBV6-3|TRBJ2-1|.
CASSRSYGEQFF
TGTGCCAGCAGCCGGAGTTATGGCGAGCAGTTCTTC
>TRBV9|TRBJ1-4|TRBD1
CASSERDRPNEKLFF
TGTGCCAGCAGCGAGCGGGACAGGCCTAATGAAAAACTGTTTTTT
>TRBV3-1|TRBJ1-1|.
CASSQAYRSEEAFF
TGTGCCAGCAGCCAAGCGTATCGATCCGAGGAGGCTTTCTTT
>TRBV15|TRBJ2-6|.
CATSRDAVSGANVLTF
TGTGCCACCAGCAGAGACGCAGTCTCTGGGGCCAACGTCCTGACTTTC
>TRBV10-2|TRBJ2-4|.
CASSGGTSTGKNIQYF
TGCGCCAGCAGTGGGGGGACTTCGACGGGCAAAAACATTCAGTACTTC
>TRBV9|TRBJ2-3|TRBD2
CASSVVLGGSRDTQYF
TGTGCCAGCAGCGTAGTACTGGGGGGGAGCAGGGATACGCAGTATTTT
>TRBV3-1|TRBJ1-1|TRBD1
CASSNRQGGSTEAFF
TGTGCCAGCAGCAATCGACAGGGAGGGAGCACTGAAGCTTTCTTT
>TRBV20-1|TRBJ2-1|TRBD2
CSASQTSGALNNEQFF
TGCAGTGCTAGTCAGACTAGCGGGGCTCTAAACAATGAGCAGTTCTTC